This T cell receptor (beta chain) was identified during a study of blood T cell repertoires in COVID-19. As for the study in general: PBMCs, B-cell-depleted T cells, or T cells provided the cDNA or gDNA that made up the material.

Residents of approximately 25 US areas, aged about 18 to 100 years, made up the participants. Membership in each cohort depended on participant-reported clinical history. Trimming took off 0 bases at V and 5 bases at J, with 13 bases between the two ends. Germline V gives CDR1 MNHEY, CDR2 SVGEGT. The CDR3 loop spans 15 amino acids. Sequencing used immunoSEQ multiplex PCR; TCRdb keeps in-frame clones, though not all of them. The table lists 300,000 to 500,000 clones, 70% to 90% of them singletons, with around 0.91% in the top ten. The sequencing sample was made of PBMCs or T cells enriched from blood (not recorded which). This sequence joins TRBV6-2 or TRBV6-3 and TRBJ1-2; D remains ambiguous. This clonotype was sampled from a woman aged 25 to 39 with acute COVID-19. The DNA for the CDR3 is TGTGCCAGCAGTTACTCGATCCGGTCCATTTATGGCTACACCTTC. The encoded protein is CASSYSIRSIYGYTF.